This T cell receptor (beta chain) was found in a study of blood T cell repertoires in COVID-19. Study-level background: The cDNA or gDNA used as material had been derived from T cells, B-cell-depleted T cells, or PBMCs.

After removal of 5 bases from V and 0 bases from J, the junction contained 1 base not matched to a gene. The CDR3 totals 13 residues. In the study's own analysis: For nucleated cells, counts were estimated from reference gene primer amplification. The repertoire was sequenced with immunoSEQ multiplex PCR; TCRdb's copy has only in-frame clones and lacks some. V and J calls plus clone size are reproduced from that table; the DNA served to infer D and trimming. The sample contains a few hundred thousand clones, 89% of which appear only once. This chain joins TRBV12-3 or TRBV12-4 and TRBJ2-7; 7 bases agree with TRBD2. Sequenced input: peripheral blood. The TCR originated in a middle-aged woman who had recovered from COVID-19. Here the CDR3 DNA reads TGTGCCAGCAGTAGCGGGACCTCCTACGAGCAGTACTTC. Translated: CASSSGTSYEQYF.